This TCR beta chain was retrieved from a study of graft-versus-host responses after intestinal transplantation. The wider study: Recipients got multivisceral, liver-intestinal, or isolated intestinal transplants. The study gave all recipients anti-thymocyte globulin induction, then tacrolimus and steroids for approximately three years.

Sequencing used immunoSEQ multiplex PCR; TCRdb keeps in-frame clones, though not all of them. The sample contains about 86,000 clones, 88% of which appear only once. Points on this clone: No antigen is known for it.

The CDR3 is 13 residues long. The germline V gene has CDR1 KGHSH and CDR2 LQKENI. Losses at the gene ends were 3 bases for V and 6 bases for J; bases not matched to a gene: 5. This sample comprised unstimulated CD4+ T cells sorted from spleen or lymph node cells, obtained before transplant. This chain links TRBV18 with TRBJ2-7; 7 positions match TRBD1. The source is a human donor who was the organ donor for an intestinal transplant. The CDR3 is CASSPGAGGEQYF. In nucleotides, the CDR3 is TGTGCCAGCTCACCGGGGGCAGGGGGCGAGCAGTACTTC.